This is a list of T cell receptor beta chains from one sample in a study of T-cell reconstitution after alpha-beta-depleted transplantation in children. From the PCR reads, TCRdb called clonotypes with MiXCR, one entry per CDR3 protein. The table has fewer than 400,000 distinct CDR3 sequences, over 20% seen once; the top ten hold 3.8%. Material: PBMCs from the stem cell graft donor, obtained from the stem cell graft. These receptors were collected from a human donor who donated a stem cell graft to a child with acute myeloid leukemia. The CDR3 runs from the conserved cysteine through the conserved F or W. Fields, in order: V gene, D gene, CDR3 protein. D genes are given only for firm matches.

TRBV11-3,TRBD2,CASSFDPRLAMHEQFF
TRBV30,TRBD1,CAWSADRPNEKLFF
TRBV5-1,-,CASSLGGALLLDEQYF
TRBV29-1,-,CSVEWQNEQFF
TRBV28,-,CAHNGRDTDTQYF
TRBV7-9,-,CASSPEVDEQYF
TRBV7-9,-,CASSLDMARLNTEAFF
TRBV5-1,-,CASSLDVGAANEQFF
TRBV5-5,-,CASSLSDWEQFF
TRBV20-1,TRBD2,CSANRGRGPGELFF
TRBV29-1,-,CSVASGQKYGYTF
TRBV20-1,-,CSARQGPTDTQYF
TRBV29-1,TRBD1,CSVGPGQGGEKLFF
TRBV20-1,TRBD1,CSARDLQGGHTEQYF
TRBV5-1,-,CASSLGDGANTEAFF
TRBV14,-,CASSQKGTPYEQFF
TRBV9,TRBD2,CASSRTSGVYEQYF
TRBV7-6,-,CASSNRQKTNTGELFF
TRBV20-1,-,CSARDRVGASTDTQYF
TRBV6-1,TRBD2,CASRGLAGGRVEQFF
TRBV10-3,TRBD2,CAISVSSGSHEQYF
TRBV20-1,-,CSATPLGRRTGELFF
TRBV5-1,-,CASSELGVRETQYF
TRBV9,-,CASSVGAGGRLYEQYF
TRBV12-3/TRBV12-4,-,CASSPDSYTEAFF
TRBV27,-,CASSLSTVTSSYNEQFF
TRBV12-3/TRBV12-4,TRBD1,CASRPNRGSYEQYF
TRBV20-1,TRBD1,CSAVPRDRGRETQYF
TRBV25-1,TRBD1,CASSPSPGGSNEKLFF
TRBV25-1,TRBD1,CASSARTGEGQPQHF
TRBV2,-,CASSETGTGNTIYF
TRBV7-8,TRBD1,CASSSGTGYSYEQYF
TRBV5-1,TRBD2,CASSLIAGHSYEQYF
TRBV20-1,-,CSAPITGRETQYF
TRBV7-9,-,CASSSSGANTGELFF
TRBV20-1,-,CSAGSMQYTGELFF
TRBV7-3,TRBD2,CASSQTPGLAAGEQFF
TRBV10-3,-,CAISEVGWGRSSSYEQYF
TRBV20-1,-,CSARPYPYQETQYF
TRBV5-1,-,CASRRGGELFF
TRBV12-3/TRBV12-4,-,CASSFPGTTSEQYF
TRBV6-5,-,CASSYGWGTEAFF
TRBV25-1,TRBD1,CASRGDRGGFEQYF
TRBV7-2,-,CASSLGVGVADTQYF
TRBV20-1,-,CSPLDRNTGELFF